This T cell receptor beta chain was sequenced in a study of CD8 T cells in Susac syndrome. This clonotype has a single count. Negative isolation yielded CD8+ and CD4+ T cells; FACS enriched TEMRA cells. The CDR3 is 12 residues long. V lost 5 bases, J lost 6 bases, and 11 bases lay in between. CDR1 is DFQATT, CDR2 SNEGSKA, per germline (reference sequence). The RNA, about 0.5 to 1 ug, was put through reverse transcription using random hexamers. An immunoSEQ multiplex PCR amplified TCR beta CDR3 over 54 Vbeta and 13 Jbeta. TCRdb recomputed calls from the immunoSEQ multiplex PCR reads with MiXCR, one row per CDR3 protein. The sample contains roughly 120,000 distinct CDR3 sequences, approximately 93% of which appear only once.

The receptor was derived from a human donor with multiple sclerosis. Material for sequencing was CD4+ T cells from PBMCs. The V and J genes are TRBV20-1 and TRBJ2-1; D perhaps matches TRBD2 (6 bases). DNA for the CDR3: TGCAGTGCTGGAGGGAAATTCAATGAGCAGTTCTTC. Encoded protein: CSAGGKFNEQFF.